This section outlines one TCR beta chain sequence together with its context. No antigen is known for it. The CDR3 extends over 15 amino acids. Trimming took 6 bases from V and 0 from J, leaving 12 bases between them. Germline V gene lookup returns CDR1 WNHNN and CDR2 SYGVQD (reference sequence). These data are taken from a study of cytomegalovirus exposure and HLA in healthy donors. Use of 60 Vbeta and 13 Jbeta primers characterized the PCR. Assay used: immunoSEQ multiplex PCR; TCRdb lists only in-frame clones, some missing. The sample yields tens of thousands of clones, roughly 75% seen once. Study-level points and caveats: Later analysis identified 16,000 or so TCR beta sequences associated with HLA alleles, using a false discovery rate threshold of 0.05.

The clonotype originates from a man aged 35-49 years in good health and CMV-seronegative. Sequencing was carried out using PBMCs. This chain connects TRBV10-1 to TRBJ1-3; a weak D match, TRBD1 (6 bases). In nucleotides, the CDR3 is TGCGCCAGCAGCTCGGACAGCTTCTCTGGAAACACCATATATTTT. Protein product: CASSSDSFSGNTIYF.